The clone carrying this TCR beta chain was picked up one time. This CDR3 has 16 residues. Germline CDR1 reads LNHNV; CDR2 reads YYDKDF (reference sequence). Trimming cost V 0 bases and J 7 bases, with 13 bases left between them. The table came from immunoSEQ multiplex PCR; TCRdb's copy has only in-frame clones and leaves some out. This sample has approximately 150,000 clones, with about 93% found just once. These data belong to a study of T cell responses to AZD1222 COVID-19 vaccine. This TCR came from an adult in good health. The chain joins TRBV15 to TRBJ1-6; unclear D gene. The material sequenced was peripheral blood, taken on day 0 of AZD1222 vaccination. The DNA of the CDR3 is TGTGCCACCAGCAGAGATGGGGTCCAGTCAAATTCACCCCTCCACTTT. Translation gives CATSRDGVQSNSPLHF.